The clone carrying this T cell receptor beta chain was seen a single time. What it binds is unknown. The sample comes from a study of cytomegalovirus exposure and HLA in healthy donors. Study-level points and caveats: The sole available immune exposure information was CMV serostatus. TCR beta sequences reportedly predicted most subjects' HLA-A and HLA-B alleles accurately. Reports credit the classifier with highly specific, highly sensitive diagnosis of cytomegalovirus status.

Amplification used 60 Vbeta primers and 13 Jbeta primers. Assay used: immunoSEQ multiplex PCR; TCRdb lists only in-frame clones, some missing. The sample has some 99,000 clones, under 80% seen once; the top ten hold 1.5% to 2.5%. The CDR3 loop spans 12 amino acids. Germline values: CDR1 GTSNPN, CDR2 SVGIG (reference sequence). The TCR originated in a middle-aged man in good health and CMV-seronegative. V gene TRBV30 combines with J gene TRBJ2-5, with D possibly being TRBD1 (6 bases). The assigned J gene may be wrong: the sequence end matches TRBJ2-7 better. Sequences were obtained from PBMCs. In DNA, the CDR3 is TGTGCCTGGAGTCCAGGACAGTTCGAGCAGTACTTC. It yields the protein CAWSPGQFEQYF.